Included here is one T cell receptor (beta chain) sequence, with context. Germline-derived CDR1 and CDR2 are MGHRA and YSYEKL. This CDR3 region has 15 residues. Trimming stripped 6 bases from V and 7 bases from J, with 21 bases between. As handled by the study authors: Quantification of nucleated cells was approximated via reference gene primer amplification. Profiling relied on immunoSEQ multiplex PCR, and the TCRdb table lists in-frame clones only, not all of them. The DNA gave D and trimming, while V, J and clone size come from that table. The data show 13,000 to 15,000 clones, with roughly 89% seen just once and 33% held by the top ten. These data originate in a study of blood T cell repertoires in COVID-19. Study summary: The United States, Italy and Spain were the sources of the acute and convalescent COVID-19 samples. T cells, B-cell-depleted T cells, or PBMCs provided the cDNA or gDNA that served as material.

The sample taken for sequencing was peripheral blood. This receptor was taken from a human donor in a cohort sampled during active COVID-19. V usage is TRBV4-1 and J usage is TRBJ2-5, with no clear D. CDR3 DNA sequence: TGCGCCAGCAGTGAAGGAGAGGCGAACCAATGGACCCAGTACTTC. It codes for CASSEGEANQWTQYF.